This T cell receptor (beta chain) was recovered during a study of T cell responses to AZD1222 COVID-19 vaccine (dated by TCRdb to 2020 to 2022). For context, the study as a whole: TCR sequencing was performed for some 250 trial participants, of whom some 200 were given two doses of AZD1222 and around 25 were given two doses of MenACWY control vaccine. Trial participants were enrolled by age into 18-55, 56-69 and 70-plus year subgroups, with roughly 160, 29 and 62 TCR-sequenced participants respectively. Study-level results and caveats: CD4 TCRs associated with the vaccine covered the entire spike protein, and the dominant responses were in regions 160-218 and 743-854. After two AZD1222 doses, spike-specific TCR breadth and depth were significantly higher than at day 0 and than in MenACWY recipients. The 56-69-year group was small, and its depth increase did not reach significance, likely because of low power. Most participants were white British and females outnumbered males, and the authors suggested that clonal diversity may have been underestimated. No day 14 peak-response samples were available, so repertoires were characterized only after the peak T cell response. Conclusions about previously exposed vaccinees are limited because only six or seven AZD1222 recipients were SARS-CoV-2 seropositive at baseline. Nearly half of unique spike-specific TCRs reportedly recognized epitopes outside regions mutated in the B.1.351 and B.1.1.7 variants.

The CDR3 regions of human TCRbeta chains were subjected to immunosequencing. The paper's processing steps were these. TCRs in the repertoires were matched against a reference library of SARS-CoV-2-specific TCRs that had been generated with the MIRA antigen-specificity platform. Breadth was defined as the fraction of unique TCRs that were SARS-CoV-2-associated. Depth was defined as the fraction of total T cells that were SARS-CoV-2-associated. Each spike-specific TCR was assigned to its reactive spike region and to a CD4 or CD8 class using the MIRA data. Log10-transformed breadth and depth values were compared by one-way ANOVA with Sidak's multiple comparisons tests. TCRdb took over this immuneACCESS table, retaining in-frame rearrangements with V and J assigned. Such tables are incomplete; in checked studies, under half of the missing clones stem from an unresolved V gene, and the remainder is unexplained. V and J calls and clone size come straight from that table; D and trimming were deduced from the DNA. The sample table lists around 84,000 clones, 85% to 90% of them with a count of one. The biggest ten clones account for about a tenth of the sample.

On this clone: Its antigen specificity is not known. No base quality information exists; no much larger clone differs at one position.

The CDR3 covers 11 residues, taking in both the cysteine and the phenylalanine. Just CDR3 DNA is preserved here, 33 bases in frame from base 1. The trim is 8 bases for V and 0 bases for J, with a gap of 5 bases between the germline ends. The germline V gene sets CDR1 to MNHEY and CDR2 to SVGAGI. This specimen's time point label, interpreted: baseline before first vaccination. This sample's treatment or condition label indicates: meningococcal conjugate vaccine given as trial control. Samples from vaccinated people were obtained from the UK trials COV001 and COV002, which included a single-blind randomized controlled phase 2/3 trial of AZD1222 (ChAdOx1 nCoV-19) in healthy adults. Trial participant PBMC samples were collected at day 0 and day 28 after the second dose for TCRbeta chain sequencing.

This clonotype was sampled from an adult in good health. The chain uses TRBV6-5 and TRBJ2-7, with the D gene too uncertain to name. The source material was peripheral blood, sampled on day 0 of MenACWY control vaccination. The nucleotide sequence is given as TGTGCCAGCTCTGCCTCCTACGAGCAGTACTTC. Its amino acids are CASSASYEQYF.